Below, 24 T cell receptor beta chains from the same sample are listed, as sequenced in a study of beta chain features in type 1 diabetes. The sequenced template was cDNA made from the entire isolated RNA. Sequencing used immunoSEQ multiplex PCR; TCRdb keeps in-frame clones, though not all of them. The table has 900,000 or so clones, 17% seen once; the top ten hold 0.023%. The sequencing sample was made of naive CD4+ T cells from blood. Source of these receptors: a woman younger than 30 in good health.

The rearrangement links TRBV27 to TRBJ2-7, with D uncertain. Germline CDR1 is MNHEY and CDR2 is SMNVEV (reference sequence). Deletions cut 2 bases from V and 6 bases from J, with 14 bases between. The CDR3 has 14 residues. CDR3 in DNA: TGTGCCAGCAGTTTACTCCCACGGCCCGCCGAGCAGTACTTC. Translating gives CASSLLPRPAEQYF.

J is TRBJ2-7 and V is TRBV4-3; D is perhaps TRBD1 (5 bases). Trimming pared 2 bases from V and 3 bases from J, leaving 14 bases between. Per the germline V gene, CDR1 is LGHNA and CDR2 is YSLEER. This CDR3 spans 15 amino acids. The CDR3 DNA sequence: TGCGCCAGCAGCCAAAGCCCCGGACAAAACTACGAGCAGTACTTC. Translating it yields CASSQSPGQNYEQYF.

The chain joins TRBV6-1 to TRBJ1-5, with a tentative D call TRBD1 (5 bases). The CDR3 has 18 amino acids. Germline V lookup: CDR1 MNHNS, CDR2 SASEGT. Trimming shortened V by 2 bases and J by 9 bases, and 26 bases separated the two germline ends. The CDR3 DNA reads TGTGCCAGCAGTGAAAATGGGGCAGGGAATCACTATTTCTGGCCCCAGCATTTT. This encodes CASSENGAGNHYFWPQHF.

This chain connects TRBV9 to TRBJ2-2; TRBD1 is a possible D gene (6 bases). Between the trimmed V and J ends, which lost 1 base and 1 base, there was a span of 11 bases. CDR1 and CDR2 from the germline V gene are SGDLS and YYNGEE. The CDR3 totals 16 residues. The CDR3 sequence is CASSVRQERNTGELFF. In DNA form, the CDR3 reads TGTGCCAGCAGCGTAAGACAGGAACGGAACACCGGGGAGCTGTTTTTT.

The V gene is TRBV7-2, the J gene TRBJ2-1; no clear D. V lost 4 bases, J lost 5 bases, and 6 bases lay in between. The germline CDR1 and CDR2 sequences are SGHTA and FQGNSA. CDR3 length equals 12 residues. This CDR3 reads CASSYVHNEQFF. CDR3 DNA: TGTGCCAGCAGCTATGTTCACAATGAGCAGTTCTTC.

The rearrangement links TRBV9 to TRBJ2-5; D is perhaps TRBD2 (6 bases). Germline V gene sequence: CDR1 SGDLS, CDR2 YYNGEE. Trimming removed 0 bases at V and 5 bases at J, with 11 bases between. The CDR3 sequence is 14 residues long. CDR3 in amino acids: CASSVGVGSETQYF. CDR3 sequence (DNA): TGTGCCAGCAGCGTAGGCGTCGGGAGTGAGACCCAGTACTTC.

The sample holds a few counts of this clone. V is TRBV10-3 and J is TRBJ1-1; 12 bases line up with TRBD1. Per the germline V gene, CDR1 is ENHRY and CDR2 is SYGVKD. Losses at the gene ends were 5 bases for V and 2 bases for J; bases not matched to a gene: 12. The CDR3 is 18 amino acids. Here the CDR3 DNA reads TGTGCCATCAGTCCGGGACAGGGGGCGAAGGGCTCCAACACTGAAGCTTTCTTT. Its translation is CAISPGQGAKGSNTEAFF.

This clone was seen only a few times. The V call is TRBV4-2, the J call TRBJ2-5, with TRBD2 matching over 9 bases. Germline V lookup: CDR1 LGHNA, CDR2 YNFKEQ. The CDR3 is made up of 13 amino acids. J gave up 5 bases and V 3 bases, and 1 base lay outside the gene matches. The CDR3 DNA is TGTGCCAGCAGCCAGACTAGCGGTGAGACCCAGTACTTC. This encodes CASSQTSGETQYF.

The chain uses TRBV27 and TRBJ2-2; D uncertain. Trimming stripped 1 base from V and 6 bases from J, with 3 bases between. The CDR3 is made up of 12 amino acids. CDR1 and CDR2 (germline): MNHEY, SMNVEV (reference sequence). CDR3 region: CASSLLAGELFF. In DNA form, the CDR3 reads TGTGCCAGCAGTTTATTGGCCGGGGAGCTGTTTTTT.

This chain links TRBV7-2 with TRBJ2-1; TRBD1 matches 10 bases. This CDR3 contains 14 residues. Trimming cost V 5 bases and J 10 bases; bases outside gene matches: 8. CDR1 is SGHTA, CDR2 FQGNSA, per germline. CDR3 residues: CASSLTGTGVEQFF. The CDR3 coding sequence is TGTGCCAGCAGCCTTACCGGGACAGGGGTCGAGCAGTTCTTC.

The rearrangement joins TRBV7-9 to TRBJ2-3; 7 positions match TRBD2. The V segment lost 1 base and the J segment 4 bases; nucleotides outside the gene matches: 8. The germline gives CDR1 SEHNR, CDR2 FQNEAQ (reference sequence). The CDR3 runs to 16 residues. CDR3 bases: TGTGCCAGCAGCTTAGGGTGGACTAGTCGGCCAGATACGCAGTATTTT. Translation: CASSLGWTSRPDTQYF.

The table lists this clone with a few counts. The CDR3 DNA reads as TGTGCCAGCAGCAAATTAGGGGTCGCCTACAATGAGCAGTTCTTC. It translates to CASSKLGVAYNEQFF. V gene TRBV21-1 combines with J gene TRBJ2-1; whether TRBD1, the table's D call, matches the DNA was not checked. TRBV21-1 is listed as a pseudogene. This CDR3 is 15 amino acids long.

The gene calls are TRBV7-8 and TRBJ2-2; 7 nucleotides line up with TRBD2. V dropped 1 base and J dropped 0; count of bases not matched to a gene: 2. Looked up from germline, CDR1 is SGHVS and CDR2 is FQNEAQ. This CDR3 spans 16 amino acids. CDR3 in amino acids: CASSLGREPNTGELFF. The DNA of the CDR3 is TGTGCCAGCAGCTTAGGGCGGGAGCCGAACACCGGGGAGCTGTTTTTT.

This chain connects TRBV7-2 to TRBJ1-4, with a weak D call TRBD1 (5 bases). The CDR3 is 14 residues long. Trimming removed 4 bases from V and 10 bases from J, with 16 bases in between. Germline loops: CDR1 SGHTA, CDR2 FQGNSA. The CDR3 nucleotides are TGTGCCAGCAGCTCGGACCCCGGGACCCGAAAACTGTTTTTT. Its protein product is CASSSDPGTRKLFF.

This clone turned up a few times. The CDR3 loop is CASSGSGGGQETQYF. The CDR3 nucleotides are TGCGCCAGCAGCGGATCGGGCGGTGGCCAAGAGACCCAGTACTTC. V is TRBV5-1 and J is TRBJ2-5; D not certain. Between the trimmed V and J ends, which lost 4 bases and 1 base, there was a span of 14 bases. Germline CDR1 is SGHRS and CDR2 is YFSETQ. The CDR3 runs to 15 residues.

The rearrangement links TRBV9 to TRBJ2-1; D remains ambiguous. Germline V CDR1 and CDR2: SGDLS, YYNGEE. The V gene lost 3 bases and the J gene lost 2 bases, with 12 bases spanning the gap. The CDR3 consists of 15 residues. The CDR3: CASSARDKTYNEQFF. CDR3 sequence (DNA): TGTGCCAGCAGCGCCCGAGACAAGACCTACAATGAGCAGTTCTTC.

V is TRBV5-1 and J is TRBJ2-7, with D possibly matching TRBD1 (6 bases). The CDR3 covers 13 residues. Germline assignment: CDR1 SGHRS and CDR2 YFSETQ. Trimming cost V 4 bases and J 4 bases, with 12 bases left between them. CDR3 nucleotides: TGCGCCAGCAGCCCAAACCAGGGGTACGAGCAGTACTTC. Translated: CASSPNQGYEQYF.

This clone was detected only a few times. The chain uses TRBV10-3 and TRBJ2-4, with 10 bases identical to TRBD2. The length of the CDR3 is 19 residues. V was clipped by 6 bases and J by 5 bases; unmatched bases: 19. Germline V gene lookup returns CDR1 ENHRY and CDR2 SYGVKD. This CDR3 is CAISPGRGEVAGGENIQYF. The CDR3 DNA is TGTGCCATCAGCCCCGGGAGGGGGGAAGTAGCGGGAGGAGAAAACATTCAGTACTTC.

The J gene is TRBJ2-2, the V gene TRBV28, with 9 bases aligning to TRBD2. The germline gives CDR1 MDHEN, CDR2 SYDVKM. The CDR3 consists of 17 residues. V shed 4 bases, J shed 4 bases, and the junction held 10 bases outside the gene matches. The CDR3: CASSSSPLAGATGELFF. For the CDR3, the DNA is TGTGCCAGCAGTTCCTCCCCATTAGCGGGAGCCACCGGGGAGCTGTTTTTT.

This clone was seen only a few times. The chain uses TRBV7-9 and TRBJ2-1; 7 nucleotides align to TRBD2. The CDR3 is 16 residues long. After removal of 0 bases from V and 8 bases from J, the junction contained 10 bases not matched to a gene. CDR1 and CDR2 (germline): SEHNR, FQNEAQ (reference sequence). CDR3 region: CASSLAPWTRIDEQFF. CDR3 sequence (DNA): TGTGCCAGCAGCTTAGCCCCCTGGACTAGAATTGATGAGCAGTTCTTC.

The V gene is TRBV28, the J gene TRBJ2-2, with 9 positions matching TRBD2. J was trimmed by 4 bases and V by 7 bases; bases with no gene match: 16. CDR1 is MDHEN, CDR2 SYDVKM, per germline. The CDR3 consists of 18 residues. The CDR3 loop is CASIAGGVWGSGTGELFF. Written as DNA, the CDR3 is TGTGCCAGCATCGCGGGAGGGGTTTGGGGCTCGGGCACCGGGGAGCTGTTTTTT.

V and J are TRBV9 and TRBJ2-1; 11 positions match TRBD2. This CDR3 region has 15 residues. J was trimmed by 7 bases and V by 4 bases; bases with no gene match: 7. CDR1 is SGDLS, CDR2 YYNGEE, per germline. CDR3 DNA: TGTGCCAGCAGCCCACTAGCGGGAGTGGATAATGAGCAGTTCTTC. Protein sequence: CASSPLAGVDNEQFF.

This clone was seen more than once but under ten times. The chain carries TRBV6-5 and TRBJ2-5; 9 bases fit TRBD1. With 2 bases clipped from V and 0 bases from J, the junction kept 4 bases outside the gene matches. Germline values: CDR1 MNHEY, CDR2 SVGAGI. CDR3 length: 16 amino acids. Here the CDR3 DNA reads TGTGCCAGCAGTTACGGACAGGGGACCTACCAAGAGACCCAGTACTTC. Its protein product is CASSYGQGTYQETQYF.

The table lists this clone with a few counts. The chain carries TRBV27 and TRBJ2-1; no definite D call. Germline-derived CDR1 and CDR2 are MNHEY and SMNVEV (reference sequence). The V gene lost 0 bases and the J gene lost 7 bases, with 4 bases spanning the gap. This CDR3 spans 12 amino acids. In DNA, the CDR3 is TGTGCCAGCAGTTTATCCGGGAATGAGCAGTTCTTC. Its protein is CASSLSGNEQFF.